The 28 T cell receptor beta chains given below trace back to one sample, sequenced in a study of blood T cell repertoires in COVID-19. Method: immunoSEQ multiplex PCR; TCRdb's copy keeps in-frame clones and lacks some. The sample carries about 230,000 clones, around 84% recorded once. Sequencing was performed on peripheral blood. The origin of the receptors is a woman aged 35 to 49 who had recovered from COVID-19.

V and J are TRBV18 and TRBJ2-3; 9 nucleotides match TRBD2. This CDR3 has 17 amino acids. V gave up 2 bases and J gave up 4 bases; unmatched junction bases: 10. Germline CDR1 is KGHSH and CDR2 is LQKENI. CDR3 residues: CASSPWRGGSSADTQYF. CDR3 nucleotide sequence: TGTGCCAGCTCACCATGGCGGGGGGGCTCGTCGGCAGATACGCAGTATTTT.

The genes are TRBV18 and TRBJ2-1; 15 bases match TRBD2. With 6 bases clipped from V and 2 bases from J, the junction kept 5 bases outside the gene matches. The germline gives CDR1 KGHSH, CDR2 LQKENI. The CDR3 length is 17 residues. The CDR3 nucleotides are TGTGCCAGCTCCCGGACTAGCGGGGGGGTAGCCTACAATGAGCAGTTCTTC. Protein: CASSRTSGGVAYNEQFF.

This clone appeared a single time. This chain connects TRBV18 to TRBJ2-5; D ambiguous. V was pared by 0 bases and J by 4 bases, with 6 bases between. The CDR3 spans 13 residues. Germline loops: CDR1 KGHSH, CDR2 LQKENI. CDR3 nucleotides: TGTGCCAGCTCACCACCCACTCCAGAGACCCAGTACTTC. It yields the protein CASSPPTPETQYF.

V usage is TRBV10-2 and J usage is TRBJ2-7; 8 bases line up with TRBD2. Germline CDR1 and CDR2: WSHSY and SAAADI. With V trimmed by 4 bases and J by 3 bases, 11 bases remained unmatched. This CDR3 is 16 amino acids long. The CDR3 nucleotides read TGCGCCAGCAGTGCCTCCGAGAGCGGGGGAATCTACGAGCAGTACTTC. It yields the protein CASSASESGGIYEQYF.

V is TRBV14 and J is TRBJ1-2; D may be TRBD1 (5 bases). Trimming cost V 4 bases and J 6 bases, with 18 bases left between them. This CDR3 is built from 15 residues. The germline V gene has CDR1 SGHDN and CDR2 FVKESK. The CDR3 DNA follows: TGTGCCAGCAGCCTTATGGGACTTAAAGAGGATGGCTACACCTTC. Translation: CASSLMGLKEDGYTF. Drawing the rest from reference TRBV14 and TRBJ1-2, the complete variable domain is EAGVTQFPSHSVIEKGQTVTLRCDPISGHDNLYWYRRVMGKEIKFLLHFVKESKQDESGMPNNRFLAERTGGTYSTLKVQPAELEDSGVYFCASSLMGLKEDGYTFGSGTRLTVV.

This chain joins TRBV7-9 and TRBJ1-4; D may be TRBD1 (6 bases). CDR1 SEHNR and CDR2 FQNEAQ come from the germline V gene (reference sequence). This CDR3 has 13 amino acids. The CDR3 here is CAYTAGGHEKLFF. The CDR3, as DNA: TGTGCTTACACGGCCGGGGGGCATGAAAAACTGTTTTTT. The whole variable domain, remainder taken from reference TRBV7-9 and TRBJ1-4, is DTGVSQNPRHKITKRGQNVTFRCDPISEHNRLYWYRQTLGQGPEFLTYFQNEAQLEKSRLLSDRFSAERPKGSFSTLEIQRTEQGDSAMYLCAYTAGGHEKLFFGSGTQLSVL.

The chain carries TRBV7-8 and TRBJ2-1, with TRBD1 as a possible D gene (5 bases). Germline CDR1 SGHVS, CDR2 FQNEAQ. V lost 1 base to trimming and J lost 6 bases, with 7 bases between them. The CDR3 contains 13 residues. Here the CDR3 DNA reads TGTGCCAGCAGCTTAGGACAGACCAATGAGCAGTTCTTC. It specifies CASSLGQTNEQFF.

The V and J genes are TRBV10-1 and TRBJ2-1; 10 bases match TRBD2. In germline, CDR1 is WNHNN, CDR2 SYGVQD (reference sequence). Trimming cost V 5 bases and J 7 bases; bases outside gene matches: 2. This CDR3 region has 13 residues. CDR3 DNA: TGCGCCAGCAGTCATAGCGGGGGGAATGAGCAGTTCTTC. It codes for CASSHSGGNEQFF.

The chain carries TRBV9 and TRBJ2-1; 11 bases match TRBD2. The CDR3 runs to 18 residues. Germline loops: CDR1 SGDLS, CDR2 YYNGEE. V trimming: 3 bases; J trimming: 4 bases; junction bases outside the gene matches: 12. The DNA of the CDR3 is TGTGCCAGCAGCGACCGGCGGGGTAGCGGGGGGGCTTACAATGAGCAGTTCTTC. As protein: CASSDRRGSGGAYNEQFF. The full variable domain, with the rest looked up from reference TRBV9 and TRBJ2-1, is DSGVTQTPKHLITATGQRVTLRCSPRSGDLSVYWYQQSLDQGLQFLIQYYNGEERAKGNILERFSAQQFPDLHSELNLSSLELGDSALYFCASSDRRGSGGAYNEQFFGPGTRLTVL.

The J gene is TRBJ1-1, the V gene TRBV9, with 8 bases matching TRBD1. Germline-derived CDR1 and CDR2 are SGDLS and YYNGEE. The CDR3 length is 14 residues. Germline trimming cut 4 bases from V and 4 bases from J; bases unmatched to any gene: 6. The chain's CDR3 is CASSTQGAGTEAFF. CDR3 coding DNA: TGTGCCAGCAGCACCCAGGGGGCCGGCACTGAAGCTTTCTTT.

The chain recombines TRBV7-2 with TRBJ2-2; the match to TRBD1 covers 7 bases. Germline V gene lookup returns CDR1 SGHTA and CDR2 FQGNSA. V gave up 6 bases and J gave up 8 bases; unmatched junction bases: 15. The CDR3 extends over 16 amino acids. The CDR3 sequence is CASSYVDRVLRGELFF. DNA for the CDR3: TGTGCCAGCAGTTACGTTGACAGGGTCCTAAGGGGGGAGCTGTTTTTT.

This clone was picked up one time. The rearrangement links TRBV27 to TRBJ2-5; TRBD2 matches 15 bases. The CDR3 length is 15 residues. The germline CDR1 and CDR2 sequences are MNHEY and SMNVEV (reference sequence). After removal of 6 bases from V and 3 bases from J, the junction contained 2 bases not matched to a gene. The CDR3 loop reads CASRGLAGGEETQYF. As DNA, the CDR3 is TGTGCCAGCAGGGGACTAGCGGGGGGCGAAGAGACCCAGTACTTC.

This sequence joins TRBV7-3 and TRBJ2-7, with 8 bases aligning to TRBD1. Per the germline V gene, CDR1 is SGHTA and CDR2 is FQGTGA. J lost 5 bases, V lost 5 bases, and 8 bases had no gene match. This CDR3 is built from 14 residues. The CDR3 protein is CASSPHQTGDEQYF. The CDR3 coding sequence is TGTGCCAGCAGCCCACATCAGACAGGGGACGAGCAGTACTTC.

The chain is built from TRBV10-1 and TRBJ1-4; no clear D gene. V lost 4 bases, J lost 8 bases, and 14 bases lay in between. This CDR3 region has 14 residues. Germline V lookup: CDR1 WNHNN, CDR2 SYGVQD (reference sequence). For the CDR3, the DNA is TGCGCCAGCAGTGCGGCGGATCAAGCCGAAAAACTGTTTTTT. Translated: CASSAADQAEKLFF.

This clone is a singleton in its sample. The gene calls are TRBV28 and TRBJ1-2; TRBD1 matches 7 bases. J was trimmed by 4 bases and V by 4 bases; bases with no gene match: 9. The CDR3 totals 15 residues. Germline lookup yields CDR1 MDHEN and CDR2 SYDVKM. For the CDR3, the DNA is TGTGCCAGCAGTTCCACACAGGACAGGATCTATGGCTACACCTTC. It codes for CASSSTQDRIYGYTF.

The chain uses TRBV7-6 and TRBJ2-2; 9 nucleotides match TRBD2. This CDR3 is built from 16 residues. Germline V gene data show CDR1 as SGHVS and CDR2 as FNYEAQ. Trimming cost V 5 bases and J 6 bases; bases outside gene matches: 10. The CDR3 sequence: CASSDWAGGPAGELFF. CDR3 sequence (DNA): TGTGCCAGCAGCGACTGGGCGGGGGGGCCTGCCGGGGAGCTGTTTTTT.

This clone was seen a handful of times. V usage is TRBV4-3 and J usage is TRBJ2-3; the match to TRBD2 covers 7 bases. Germline V gene lookup returns CDR1 LGHNA and CDR2 YSLEER. With V trimmed by 0 bases and J by 1 base, 10 bases remained unmatched. The CDR3 loop spans 18 amino acids. The CDR3 reads CASSQDHQRGGRTDTQYF. DNA of the CDR3: TGCGCCAGCAGCCAAGATCACCAGCGGGGTGGACGCACAGATACGCAGTATTTT.

The chain employs TRBV6-5 and TRBJ2-3; 10 bases are a match to TRBD1. CDR1 and CDR2 from the germline V gene are MNHEY and SVGAGI. The CDR3 runs 15 residues. V lost 4 bases to trimming and J lost 9 bases; unmatched junction nucleotides: 10. DNA of the CDR3: TGTGCCAGCAGTTCTCCGGGACAGGGGCATCACACGCAGTATTTT. It translates to CASSSPGQGHHTQYF.

V and J are TRBV10-1 and TRBJ2-5; 8 nucleotides align to TRBD1. This CDR3 is built from 18 residues. Germline-derived CDR1 and CDR2 are WNHNN and SYGVQD (reference sequence). J lost 5 bases, V lost 2 bases, and 16 bases had no gene match. DNA for the CDR3: TGCGCCAGCAGTGAGGTGTACGGGGGCAGGGGGCCAATTGAGACCCAGTACTTC. Translated, it gives CASSEVYGGRGPIETQYF.

V is TRBV2 and J is TRBJ2-2, with 13 bases lining up with TRBD2. Germline-derived CDR1 and CDR2 are SNHLY and FYNNEI. The CDR3 runs 16 residues. The V and J ends lost 4 bases and 5 bases, in that order; junction bases with no gene match: 4. This CDR3 is CASSVETSGGTGELFF. CDR3 sequence (DNA): TGTGCCAGCAGTGTCGAGACTAGCGGGGGGACCGGGGAGCTGTTTTTT.

The genes are TRBV7-2 and TRBJ2-5; TRBD2 agrees at 16 bases. Germline V gives CDR1 SGHTA, CDR2 FQGNSA. CDR3 length: 18 residues. The trim removed 4 bases at V and 3 bases at J, leaving 8 bases unmatched. CDR3 sequence: CASSSGTSGGAGEETQYF. In DNA form, the CDR3 reads TGTGCCAGCAGCTCCGGGACTAGCGGGGGGGCAGGTGAAGAGACCCAGTACTTC.

The chain uses TRBV9 and TRBJ1-4; D is perhaps TRBD1 (6 bases). The germline V gene has CDR1 SGDLS and CDR2 YYNGEE. CDR3 length: 14 residues. The V and J ends lost 3 bases and 7 bases respectively, with 13 bases between them. The CDR3 sequence is CASSAGGLGEKLFF. The CDR3 DNA sequence: TGTGCCAGCAGCGCCGGGGGGCTTGGTGAAAAACTGTTTTTT. The entire variable domain, with the rest obtained from reference TRBV9 and TRBJ1-4, is as follows: DSGVTQTPKHLITATGQRVTLRCSPRSGDLSVYWYQQSLDQGLQFLIQYYNGEERAKGNILERFSAQQFPDLHSELNLSSLELGDSALYFCASSAGGLGEKLFFGSGTQLSVL.

The CDR3 DNA reads TGTGCCAGCAGTTACCGACCGGCAACCGGGTACGAGCAGTACTTC. Protein sequence: CASSYRPATGYEQYF. The V gene is TRBV6-5, the J gene TRBJ2-7; D not certain. Germline values: CDR1 MNHEY, CDR2 SVGAGI. CDR3 length equals 15 residues. V was cut by 2 bases and J by 4 bases, with 15 bases left in between.

The V and J genes are TRBV18 and TRBJ2-5; 9 positions match TRBD2. With V trimmed by 3 bases and J by 5 bases, 22 bases remained unmatched. The germline gives CDR1 KGHSH, CDR2 LQKENI. The CDR3 runs 20 residues. For the CDR3, the DNA is TGTGCCAGCTCACCCCTGCAAATTTTCGCGGGGGGGCCAAGAGTGGAGACCCAGTACTTC. Its translation is CASSPLQIFAGGPRVETQYF.

The chain uses TRBV7-9 and TRBJ1-4; 9 bases agree with TRBD1. This CDR3 contains 15 residues. Germline trimming cut 2 bases from V and 7 bases from J; bases unmatched to any gene: 5. Per germline, CDR1 SEHNR and CDR2 FQNEAQ (reference sequence). CDR3 amino acids: CASSLNTGGGEKLFF. The CDR3 DNA reads TGTGCCAGCAGCTTAAATACAGGGGGCGGTGAAAAACTGTTTTTT.

This clone has only a few counts. The gene calls are TRBV15 and TRBJ2-7; 13 nucleotides match TRBD2. Germline V lookup: CDR1 LNHNV, CDR2 YYDKDF (reference sequence). J lost 5 bases, V lost 5 bases, and 9 bases had no gene match. CDR3 length equals 16 residues. Here the CDR3 DNA reads TGTGCCACCAGCGGCACGACTAGCGGGGGGATCGACGAGCAGTACTTC. Amino acid sequence: CATSGTTSGGIDEQYF. Full variable domain (rest looked up from reference TRBV15 and TRBJ2-7): DAMVIQNPRYQVTQFGKPVTLSCSQTLNHNVMYWYQQKSSQAPKLLFHYYDKDFNNEADTPDNFQSRRPNTSFCFLDIRSPGLGDTAMYLCATSGTTSGGIDEQYFGPGTRLTVT.

V is TRBV4-1 and J is TRBJ2-5; the D gene is possibly TRBD1 (6 bases). The germline V and J ends were trimmed by 0 bases and 5 bases, with 13 bases remaining between them. The CDR3 contains 15 residues. The V gene's germline CDR1 is MGHRA and CDR2 YSYEKL. CDR3 DNA: TGCGCCAGCAGCCAAGATATACAGGGATGGGAGACCCAGTACTTC. Its translation is CASSQDIQGWETQYF.

The CDR3 DNA reads as TGTGCCATCAGTGGACAGACAGGGGCGGACACTGAAGCTTTCTTT. Protein sequence: CAISGQTGADTEAFF. The chain carries TRBV10-3 and TRBJ1-1; 8 positions agree with TRBD1. This CDR3 spans 15 amino acids. Germline V lookup: CDR1 ENHRY, CDR2 SYGVKD. J gave up 3 bases and V 4 bases, and 7 bases lay outside the gene matches.